This T cell receptor (beta chain) was identified during a study of blood T cell repertoires in COVID-19. The repertoire was sequenced with immunoSEQ multiplex PCR; TCRdb's copy has only in-frame clones and lacks some. The sample holds fewer than 45,000 clones, roughly 88% seen once. The clonotype originates from a woman older than 75 with acute or convalescent COVID-19. The sample was peripheral blood.

CDR3 sequence (DNA): TGTGCCAGCAGTGATTTGGGCGCGGGTAACTATGGCTACACCTTC. This encodes CASSDLGAGNYGYTF. The chain has TRBV6-1 and TRBJ1-2, with no clear D. The CDR3 contains 15 residues. Looked up from germline, CDR1 is MNHNS and CDR2 is SASEGT. The V gene lost 3 bases and the J gene lost 1 base, with 12 bases spanning the gap.